This T cell receptor beta chain was recovered during a study of T cells in Graves' hyperthyroidism and ophthalmopathy. Notes on the study in general: Model-based prediction identified ophthalmopathy a median about 6 months prior to its onset.

Trimming removed 0 bases from V and 11 bases from J; junction bases left unmatched: 6. This CDR3 spans 13 amino acids. Germline CDR1 and CDR2: SGHRS and YFSETQ. Amplified TCR beta CDR3 regions derived from RNA transcripts. HTBI primers were the set used in a first-round RT-PCR of the TCR CDR3. TCRdb re-called the multiplex PCR reads with MiXCR, one entry per CDR3 protein. This table has more than 650,000 distinct CDR3 sequences, approximately 15% appearing once. This clonotype was observed a handful of times. The antigen is not known. Diagnoses rested on clinical symptoms, serum thyroxine and TRAb, thyroid ultrasound and orbital computed tomography.

Sequencing was performed on blood. The sequence derives from a woman between 18 and 30 years old with Graves' hyperthyroidism. The chain employs TRBV5-1 and TRBJ1-1; TRBD1 matches 8 bases. Here the CDR3 DNA reads TGCGCCAGCAGCTTGGCGCAGGGGGCGCGGGCTTTCTTT. It specifies CASSLAQGARAFF.